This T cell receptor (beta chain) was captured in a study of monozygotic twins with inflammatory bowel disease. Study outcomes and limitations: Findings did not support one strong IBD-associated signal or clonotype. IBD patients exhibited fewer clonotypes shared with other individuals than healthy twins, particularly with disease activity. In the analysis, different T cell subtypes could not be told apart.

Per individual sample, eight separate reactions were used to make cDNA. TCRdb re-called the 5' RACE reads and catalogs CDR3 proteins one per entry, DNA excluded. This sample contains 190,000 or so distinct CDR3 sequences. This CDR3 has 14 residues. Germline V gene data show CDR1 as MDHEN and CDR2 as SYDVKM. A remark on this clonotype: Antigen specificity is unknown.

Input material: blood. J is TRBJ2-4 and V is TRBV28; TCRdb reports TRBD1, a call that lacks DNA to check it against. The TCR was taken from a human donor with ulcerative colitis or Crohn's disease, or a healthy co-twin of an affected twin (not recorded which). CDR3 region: CASSAPGQGNIQYF.